This entry concerns a single TCR beta chain. These data belong to a study of blood T cell repertoires in COVID-19. Study in general: Researchers got acute and convalescent COVID-19 samples from the United States, Italy and Spain.

TCRdb's table, derived via immunoSEQ multiplex PCR, lists solely in-frame clones and lacks some. The table lists about 330,000 clones, approximately 86% of them singletons, with just over 9.5% in the top ten. Trimming left V 5 bases short and J 11 bases short, with 19 bases between. Germline-derived CDR1 and CDR2 are MDHEN and SYDVKM. The CDR3 has 14 residues. This sequence was found in a man aged 25 to 40 with COVID-19, enrolled during active disease. V and J are TRBV28 and TRBJ1-5, with D hard to call. Sequencing was performed on peripheral blood. The CDR3 sequence is CASSPPAPSESQHF. CDR3 DNA sequence: TGTGCCAGCAGTCCCCCGGCCCCCAGCGAGTCCCAGCATTTT.